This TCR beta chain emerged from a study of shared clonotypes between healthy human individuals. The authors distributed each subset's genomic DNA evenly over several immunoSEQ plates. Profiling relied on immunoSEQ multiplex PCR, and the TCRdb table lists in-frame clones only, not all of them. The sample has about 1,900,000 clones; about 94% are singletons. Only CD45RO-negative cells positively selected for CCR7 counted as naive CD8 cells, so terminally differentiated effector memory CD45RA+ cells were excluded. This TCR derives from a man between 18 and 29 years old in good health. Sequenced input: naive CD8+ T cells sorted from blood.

As DNA, the CDR3 is TGTGCCAGCAGTTACGAACAGGGGGTAAGCACTGAAGCTTTCTTT. Its protein is CASSYEQGVSTEAFF. The chain recombines TRBV6-5 with TRBJ1-1, with TRBD1 matching 8 bases. CDR3 length: 15 residues. V trimming: 2 bases; J trimming: 4 bases; junction bases outside the gene matches: 6. Germline-derived CDR1 and CDR2 are MNHEY and SVGAGI.